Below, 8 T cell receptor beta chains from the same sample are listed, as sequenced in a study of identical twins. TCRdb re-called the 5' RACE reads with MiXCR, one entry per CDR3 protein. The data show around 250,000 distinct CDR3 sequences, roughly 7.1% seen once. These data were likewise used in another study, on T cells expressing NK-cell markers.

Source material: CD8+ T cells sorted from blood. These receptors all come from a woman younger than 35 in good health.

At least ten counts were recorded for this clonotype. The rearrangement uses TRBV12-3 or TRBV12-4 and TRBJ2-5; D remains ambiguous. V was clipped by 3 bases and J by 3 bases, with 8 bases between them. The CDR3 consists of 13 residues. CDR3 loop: CASSFREEETQYF. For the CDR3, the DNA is TGTGCCAGCAGTTTTCGAGAGGAAGAGACCCAGTACTTC.

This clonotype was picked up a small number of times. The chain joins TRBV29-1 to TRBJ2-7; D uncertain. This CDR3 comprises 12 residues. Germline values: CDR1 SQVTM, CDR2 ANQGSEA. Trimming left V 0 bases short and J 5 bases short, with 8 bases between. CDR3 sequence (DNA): TGCAGCGTTGAAGACAACAACAACGAGCAGTACTTC. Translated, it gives CSVEDNNNEQYF.

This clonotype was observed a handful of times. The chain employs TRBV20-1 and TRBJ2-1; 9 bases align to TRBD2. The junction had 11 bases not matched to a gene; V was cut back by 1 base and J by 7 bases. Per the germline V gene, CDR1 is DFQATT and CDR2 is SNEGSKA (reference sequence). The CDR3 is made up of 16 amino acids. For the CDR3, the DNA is TGCAGTGCTAGAGGAATTAGCGGGGGCCCGCGGAATGAGCAGTTCTTC. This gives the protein CSARGISGGPRNEQFF.

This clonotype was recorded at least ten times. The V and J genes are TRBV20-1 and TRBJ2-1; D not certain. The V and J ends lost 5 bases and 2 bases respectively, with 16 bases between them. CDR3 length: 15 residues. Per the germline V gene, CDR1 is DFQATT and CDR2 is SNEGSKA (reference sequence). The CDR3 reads CSAFHPSTAYNEQFF. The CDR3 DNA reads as TGCAGTGCTTTCCACCCCTCGACGGCCTACAATGAGCAGTTCTTC.

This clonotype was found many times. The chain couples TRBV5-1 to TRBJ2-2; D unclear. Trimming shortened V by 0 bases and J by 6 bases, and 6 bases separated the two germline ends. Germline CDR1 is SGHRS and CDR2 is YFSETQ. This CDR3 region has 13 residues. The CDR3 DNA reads TGCGCCAGCAGCTTGGAAAGGGCCGGGGAGCTGTTTTTT. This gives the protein CASSLERAGELFF.

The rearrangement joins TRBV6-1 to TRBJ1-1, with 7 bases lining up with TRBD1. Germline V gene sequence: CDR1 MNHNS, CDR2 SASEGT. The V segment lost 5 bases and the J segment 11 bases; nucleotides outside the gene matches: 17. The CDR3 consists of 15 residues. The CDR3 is CASSRTGTANNGAFF. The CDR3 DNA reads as TGTGCCAGCAGTCGCACCGGGACAGCCAATAATGGTGCTTTCTTT.

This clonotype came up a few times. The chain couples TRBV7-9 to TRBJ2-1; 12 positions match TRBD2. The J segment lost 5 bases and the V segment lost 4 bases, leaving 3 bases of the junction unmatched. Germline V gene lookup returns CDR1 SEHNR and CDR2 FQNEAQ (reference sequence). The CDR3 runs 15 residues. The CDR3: CASSSLAGGDNEQFF. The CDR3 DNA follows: TGTGCCAGCAGCTCACTAGCGGGAGGAGACAATGAGCAGTTCTTC.

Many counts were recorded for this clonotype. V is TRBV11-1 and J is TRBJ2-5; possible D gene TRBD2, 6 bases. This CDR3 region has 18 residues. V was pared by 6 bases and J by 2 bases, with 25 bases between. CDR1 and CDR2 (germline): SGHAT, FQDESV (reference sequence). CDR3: CASSGGAGSSGGQETQYF. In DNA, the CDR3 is TGTGCCAGCAGTGGCGGGGCAGGTTCGAGTGGAGGGCAAGAGACCCAGTACTTC.